Reported below is one T cell receptor (beta chain). The data stem from a study of blood T cell repertoires in COVID-19. Study context: Some COVID-19 samples were acute and others convalescent; all came from the United States, Italy and Spain. T cells, B-cell-depleted T cells, or PBMCs supplied cDNA or gDNA.

In Seattle, patients joined the study during active infection and were tracked longitudinally. How the authors handled the data: Estimation of nucleated cell counts was performed using reference gene primer amplification. This table comes from immunoSEQ multiplex PCR, and its TCRdb copy is limited to in-frame clones, with some not included. From that table come the V and J calls and clone size; the DNA was used to work out D and trimming. The sample includes about 210,000 clones, approximately 86% seen only once; the top ten take 0.9% to 0.95%. The receptor was isolated from a man aged 60 to 69 with COVID-19, enrolled during active disease. The sample consisted of peripheral blood.

CDR3 amino acids: CASMRESGRQPQHF. The CDR3 nucleotides are TGTGCCAGCATGCGGGAGTCCGGGAGGCAGCCCCAGCATTTT. The genes are TRBV2 and TRBJ1-5; no definite D call. Trimming removed 7 bases at V and 7 bases at J, with 17 bases between. Germline values: CDR1 SNHLY, CDR2 FYNNEI. The CDR3 totals 14 residues.